The rows below give T cell receptor beta chains drawn from one sample of a study of cytomegalovirus exposure and HLA in healthy donors. The repertoire was sequenced with immunoSEQ multiplex PCR; TCRdb's copy has only in-frame clones and lacks some. The sample lists 75,000 to 95,000 clones; roughly four fifths were seen once. The material sequenced was PBMCs. Receptor source: a woman aged 40 to 50 in good health and CMV-seropositive. Each CDR3 is given with its conserved first and last residue. Each record gives: V gene, D gene, J gene, clone size, CDR3 DNA, CDR3 protein. The D gene is left open where the match is weak. Rows may omit the clone size; those that give it use once, few, many or a size class.

V: TRBV6-5
D: TRBD1
J: TRBJ2-1
size: NA
DNA: TGTGCCAGCAGTTCGACAGGGGGCTCCTACAATGAGCAGTTCTTC
CDR3: CASSSTGGSYNEQFF

V: TRBV5-1
D: NA
J: TRBJ2-3
size: NA
DNA: TGCGCCAGCACCCTGTCCCCGGGTCCAGATACGCAGTATTTT
CDR3: CASTLSPGPDTQYF

V: TRBV21-1
D: NA
J: TRBJ2-7
size: NA
DNA: TGTGCCAGCAGCAAAGGAGGTGCCAGGACTAGCGGGGCCTTAACCTACGAGCAGTACTTC
CDR3: CASSKGGARTSGALTYEQYF

V: TRBV14
D: NA
J: TRBJ2-2
size: few
DNA: TGTGCCACCGTAGACTTGAACACCGGGGAGCTGTTTTTT
CDR3: CATVDLNTGELFF

V: TRBV28
D: NA
J: TRBJ2-5
size: NA
DNA: TGTGCCTGCGCTGGGGGGTACCAAGAGACCCAGTACTTC
CDR3: CACAGGYQETQYF

V: TRBV4-2
D: TRBD2
J: TRBJ2-7
size: NA
DNA: TGTGCCAGCAGCCCCTTCGGCGGGAGGGACGAGCAGTACTTC
CDR3: CASSPFGGRDEQYF

V: TRBV11-3
D: NA
J: TRBJ2-1
size: NA
DNA: TGTGCCAGCAGCTCACCAGGGCGCAATGAGCAGTTCTTC
CDR3: CASSSPGRNEQFF

V: TRBV11-1
D: TRBD2
J: TRBJ2-5
size: NA
DNA: TGTGCCAGCAGCTTGGGACTAGGGGTTAGCGGGAGGTACCAAGAGACCCAGTACTTC
CDR3: CASSLGLGVSGRYQETQYF

V: TRBV9
D: TRBD2
J: TRBJ2-1
size: NA
DNA: TGTGCCAGCAGCGCCGGGACTAGCGGGAGTGATGAGCAGTTCTTC
CDR3: CASSAGTSGSDEQFF

V: TRBV9
D: TRBD2
J: TRBJ2-1
size: NA
DNA: TGTGCCAGCAGCGTGGCCAGCGGGAGAATGAATGAGCAGTTCTTC
CDR3: CASSVASGRMNEQFF

V: TRBV7-2
D: TRBD2
J: TRBJ2-1
size: NA
DNA: TGTGCCAGCAGCTTAGGGGGACTAGCGGTATACAATGAGCAGTTCTTC
CDR3: CASSLGGLAVYNEQFF

V: TRBV7-2
D: TRBD2
J: TRBJ2-3
size: NA
DNA: TGTGCCAGCAGCTTAGTTATGGGACTACCCACAGATACGCAGTATTTT
CDR3: CASSLVMGLPTDTQYF

V: TRBV2
D: TRBD2
J: TRBJ2-5
size: few
DNA: TGTGCCAGCAGCTCCGGACTAGCGGGAACAACCGAAGAGACCCAGTACTTC
CDR3: CASSSGLAGTTEETQYF

V: TRBV6-5
D: NA
J: TRBJ2-3
size: NA
DNA: TGTGCCAGCAGTGTAGCGGGCACAGATACGCAGTATTTT
CDR3: CASSVAGTDTQYF

V: TRBV19
D: NA
J: TRBJ1-1
size: NA
DNA: TGTGCCAGTAGTATAGCGCGGGGTGGCACTGAAGCTTTCTTT
CDR3: CASSIARGGTEAFF

V: TRBV19
D: NA
J: TRBJ2-7
size: few
DNA: TGTGCCAGTAGTACTTTCTCCCTCTACGAGCAGTACTTC
CDR3: CASSTFSLYEQYF

V: TRBV7-9
D: TRBD1
J: TRBJ2-3
size: NA
DNA: TGTGCCAGCAGCCCACCGGGACAGGGGCGCACAGATACGCAGTATTTT
CDR3: CASSPPGQGRTDTQYF

V: TRBV7-8
D: TRBD2
J: TRBJ2-7
size: NA
DNA: TGTGCCAGCAGCGCCAAACTAGCGGCCTACGAGCAGTACTTC
CDR3: CASSAKLAAYEQYF

V: TRBV5-4
D: TRBD1
J: TRBJ2-5
size: NA
DNA: TGTGCCAGCAGCTTGCCCGGGACAGGGGGCAAAGAGACCCAGTACTTC
CDR3: CASSLPGTGGKETQYF

V: TRBV11-3
D: NA
J: TRBJ1-6
size: NA
DNA: TGTGCCAGCACCTCGGGATCCCCTAATTCACCCCTCCACTTT
CDR3: CASTSGSPNSPLHF

V: TRBV10-2
D: NA
J: TRBJ2-7
size: NA
DNA: TGCGCCAGCAGTAACGGCGGTTCCTACGAGCAGTACTTC
CDR3: CASSNGGSYEQYF

V: TRBV5-1
D: NA
J: TRBJ2-7
size: NA
DNA: TGCGCCAGCAGCTTGGTTACAGAGTCCTACGAGCAGTACTTC
CDR3: CASSLVTESYEQYF

V: TRBV2
D: TRBD2
J: TRBJ2-7
size: NA
DNA: TGTGCCAGCAGCGACTCACCGGGGACTAGCGGCGAGCAGTACTTC
CDR3: CASSDSPGTSGEQYF

V: TRBV5-1
D: TRBD2
J: TRBJ2-3
size: NA
DNA: TGCGCCAGCAGCAGACTAGCGGGGAACACAGATACGCAGTATTTT
CDR3: CASSRLAGNTDTQYF

V: TRBV28
D: TRBD1
J: TRBJ2-7
size: NA
DNA: TGTGCCAGCAGATCCGGGACAGGGGTGTACGAGCAGTACTTC
CDR3: CASRSGTGVYEQYF

V: TRBV19
D: TRBD1
J: TRBJ1-1
size: NA
DNA: TGTGCCAGTAGTAGAAACAGGGGGAGGAACACTGAAGCTTTCTTT
CDR3: CASSRNRGRNTEAFF

V: TRBV5-4
D: TRBD1
J: TRBJ2-7
size: NA
DNA: TGTGCCAGCAGCTCGGGGGACAGGGAGGACGAGCAGTACTTC
CDR3: CASSSGDREDEQYF

V: TRBV7-6
D: NA
J: TRBJ2-3
size: NA
DNA: TGTGCCAGCAGCTTAGAGCTCCGGGGCACAGATACGCAGTATTTT
CDR3: CASSLELRGTDTQYF

V: TRBV13
D: NA
J: TRBJ2-7
size: NA
DNA: TGTGCCAGCAGCTTAGCGTCATCGGGAACAATCTACGAGCAGTACTTC
CDR3: CASSLASSGTIYEQYF

V: TRBV4-2
D: TRBD2
J: TRBJ2-1
size: NA
DNA: TGTGCCAGCAGCCAAGACCCTAGCGGGAGAACCTATGAGCAGTTCTTC
CDR3: CASSQDPSGRTYEQFF

V: TRBV6-4
D: NA
J: TRBJ1-1
size: few
DNA: TGTGCCAGCAGGGAAAAGGACGGGGGTGGGGCTGAAGCTTTCTTT
CDR3: CASREKDGGGAEAFF

V: TRBV7-9
D: NA
J: TRBJ1-1
size: NA
DNA: TGTGCCAGCAGTCTTAGCGGCTCCGAAGCTTTCTTT
CDR3: CASSLSGSEAFF

V: TRBV19
D: NA
J: TRBJ2-7
size: NA
DNA: TGTGCCAGTAGTAGAAAACAGGGATCCGAGCAGTACTTC
CDR3: CASSRKQGSEQYF

V: TRBV7-9
D: NA
J: TRBJ2-5
size: NA
DNA: TGTGCCAGCAGCTACGGGTCTTATCAAGAGACCCAGTACTTC
CDR3: CASSYGSYQETQYF

V: TRBV27
D: NA
J: TRBJ1-5
size: NA
DNA: TGTGCCAGCAGTTTCACTGTCGGCGGTCAACAGCCCCAGCATTTT
CDR3: CASSFTVGGQQPQHF

V: TRBV19
D: NA
J: TRBJ1-4
size: NA
DNA: TGTGCCAGTAGTGCCATCGTGGGGGCTGCTAATGAAAAACTGTTTTTT
CDR3: CASSAIVGAANEKLFF

V: TRBV6-6
D: TRBD2
J: TRBJ2-7
size: NA
DNA: TGTGCCAGCAGTCCTAGCGGGAGCGGATCCCTCTACGAGCAGTACTTC
CDR3: CASSPSGSGSLYEQYF

V: TRBV7-8
D: NA
J: TRBJ2-7
size: once
DNA: TGTGCCGGCAGCTTAGCCCCATCCTACGAGCAGTACTTC
CDR3: CAGSLAPSYEQYF

V: TRBV7-2
D: NA
J: TRBJ1-5
size: NA
DNA: TGTGCCAGCAGCCCCTTAGATGGGCGCAATCAGCCCCAGCATTTT
CDR3: CASSPLDGRNQPQHF

V: TRBV30
D: TRBD2
J: TRBJ2-7
size: NA
DNA: TGTGCCTGGAGTGTACGAGGGGACTACTACGAGCAGTACTTC
CDR3: CAWSVRGDYYEQYF

V: TRBV27
D: TRBD1
J: TRBJ1-5
size: NA
DNA: TGTGCCAGCAGTCCCCTTTCCGGGACAGGGGGCGGCAATCAGCCCCAGCATTTT
CDR3: CASSPLSGTGGGNQPQHF

V: TRBV10-2
D: TRBD1
J: TRBJ1-5
size: NA
DNA: TGCGCCAGCAGTTACAGGGGGGCGGGTCAGCCCCAGCATTTT
CDR3: CASSYRGAGQPQHF